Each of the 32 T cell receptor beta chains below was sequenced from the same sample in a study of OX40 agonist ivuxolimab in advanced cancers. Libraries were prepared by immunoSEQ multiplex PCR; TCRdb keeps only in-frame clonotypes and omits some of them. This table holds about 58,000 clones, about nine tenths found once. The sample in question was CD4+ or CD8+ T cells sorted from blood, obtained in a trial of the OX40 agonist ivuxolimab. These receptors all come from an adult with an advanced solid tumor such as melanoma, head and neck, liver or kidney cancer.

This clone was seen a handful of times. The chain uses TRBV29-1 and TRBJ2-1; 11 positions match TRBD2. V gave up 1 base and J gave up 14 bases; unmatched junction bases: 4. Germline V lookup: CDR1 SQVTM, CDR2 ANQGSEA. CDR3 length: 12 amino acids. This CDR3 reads CSVEASGRRKFF. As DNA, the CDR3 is TGCAGCGTTGAAGCTAGCGGGAGGAGGAAGTTCTTC.

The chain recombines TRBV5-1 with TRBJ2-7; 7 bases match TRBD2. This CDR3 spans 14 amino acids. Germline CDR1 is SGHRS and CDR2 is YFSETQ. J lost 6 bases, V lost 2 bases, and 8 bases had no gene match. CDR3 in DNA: TGCGCCAGCAGCTTCCGCGGGAGCAATGGCGAGCAGTACTTC. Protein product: CASSFRGSNGEQYF.

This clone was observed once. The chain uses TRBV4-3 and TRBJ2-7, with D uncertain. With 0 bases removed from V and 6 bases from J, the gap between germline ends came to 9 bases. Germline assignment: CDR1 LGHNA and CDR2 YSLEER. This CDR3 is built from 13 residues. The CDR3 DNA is TGCGCCAGCAGCCAAGAACAAAGGGCCGAGCAGTACTTC. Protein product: CASSQEQRAEQYF.

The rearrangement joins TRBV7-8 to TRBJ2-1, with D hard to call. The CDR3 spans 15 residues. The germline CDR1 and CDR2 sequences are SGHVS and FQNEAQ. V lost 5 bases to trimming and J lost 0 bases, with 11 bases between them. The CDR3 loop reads CASSLDIRSYNEQFF. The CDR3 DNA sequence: TGTGCCAGCAGCCTCGACATACGCTCCTACAATGAGCAGTTCTTC.

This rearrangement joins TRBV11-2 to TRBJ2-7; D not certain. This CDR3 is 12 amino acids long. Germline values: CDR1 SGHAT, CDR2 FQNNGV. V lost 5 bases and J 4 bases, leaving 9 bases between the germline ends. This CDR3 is CASSQDRYEQYF. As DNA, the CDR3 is TGTGCCAGCAGCCAGGACCGATACGAGCAGTACTTC.

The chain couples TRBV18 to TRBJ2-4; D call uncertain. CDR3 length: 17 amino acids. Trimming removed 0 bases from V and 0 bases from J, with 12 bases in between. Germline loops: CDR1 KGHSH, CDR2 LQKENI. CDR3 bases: TGTGCCAGCTCACCACCGTGGTCGGCTTTAGCCAAAAACATTCAGTACTTC. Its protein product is CASSPPWSALAKNIQYF.

The CDR3 coding sequence is TGTGCCAGCAGGGAACCCGCGGGACCGGGGCGGGGTGAGCAGTTCTTC. It yields the protein CASREPAGPGRGEQFF. The rearrangement links TRBV28 to TRBJ2-1, with D possibly being TRBD2 (6 bases). The CDR3 length is 16 residues. Germline V gives CDR1 MDHEN, CDR2 SYDVKM. V lost 6 bases and J lost 9, with 24 bases in between.

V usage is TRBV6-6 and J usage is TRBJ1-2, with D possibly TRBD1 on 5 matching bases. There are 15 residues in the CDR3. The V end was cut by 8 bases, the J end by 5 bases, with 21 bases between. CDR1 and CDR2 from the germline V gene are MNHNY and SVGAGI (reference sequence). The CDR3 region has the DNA TGTGCCAGCGGGATTCTTCCGGGACGGTTATATGGCTACACCTTC. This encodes CASGILPGRLYGYTF.

DNA of the CDR3: TGTGCCAGCAGCCAAGAACTAGCGGGATATGAGCAGTTCTTC. It encodes CASSQELAGYEQFF. The chain couples TRBV14 to TRBJ2-1; 10 nucleotides align to TRBD2. CDR1 SGHDN and CDR2 FVKESK come from the germline V gene. CDR3 length equals 14 residues. With V trimmed by 0 bases and J by 8 bases, 1 base remained unmatched.

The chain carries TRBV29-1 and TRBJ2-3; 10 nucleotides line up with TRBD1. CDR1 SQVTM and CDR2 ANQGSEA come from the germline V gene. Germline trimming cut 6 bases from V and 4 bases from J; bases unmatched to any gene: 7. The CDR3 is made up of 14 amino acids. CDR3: CSVATGGPSDTQYF. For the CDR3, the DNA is TGCAGCGTGGCGACAGGGGGCCCTTCAGATACGCAGTATTTT.

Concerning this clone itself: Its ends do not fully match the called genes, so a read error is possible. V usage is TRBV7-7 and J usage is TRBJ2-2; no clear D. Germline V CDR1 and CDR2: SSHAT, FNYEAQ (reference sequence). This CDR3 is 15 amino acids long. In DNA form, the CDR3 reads TGTGCTAGCAGCTTGGGCAGCCCTGAAACCGGGGAGCTGTTTTTT. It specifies CASSLGSPETGELFF.

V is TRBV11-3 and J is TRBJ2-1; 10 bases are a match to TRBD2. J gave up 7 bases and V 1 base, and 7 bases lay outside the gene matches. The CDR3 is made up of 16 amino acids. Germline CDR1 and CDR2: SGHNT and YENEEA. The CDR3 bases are TGTGCCAGCAGCTTAGTAGCTAGCGGGAGTAGGAATGAGCAGTTCTTC. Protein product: CASSLVASGSRNEQFF. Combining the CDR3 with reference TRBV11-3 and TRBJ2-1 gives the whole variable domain EAGVVQSPRYKIIEKKQPVAFWCNPISGHNTLYWYLQNLGQGPELLIRYENEEAVDDSQLPKDRFSAERLKGVDSTLKIQPAELGDSAVYLCASSLVASGSRNEQFFGPGTRLTVL.

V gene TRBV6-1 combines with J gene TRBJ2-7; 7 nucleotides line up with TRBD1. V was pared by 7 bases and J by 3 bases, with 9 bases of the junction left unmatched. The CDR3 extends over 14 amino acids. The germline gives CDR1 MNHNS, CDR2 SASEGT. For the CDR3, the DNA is TGTGCCAGCAACGTCCCGGGACAGAACTACGAGCAGTACTTC. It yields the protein CASNVPGQNYEQYF.

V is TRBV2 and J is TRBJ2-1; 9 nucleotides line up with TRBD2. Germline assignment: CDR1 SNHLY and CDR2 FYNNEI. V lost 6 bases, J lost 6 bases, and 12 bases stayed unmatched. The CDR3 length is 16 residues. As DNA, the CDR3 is TGTGCCAGCAGACCCAGAGCGGGAGGACGGGGCAATGAGCAGTTCTTC. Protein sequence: CASRPRAGGRGNEQFF.

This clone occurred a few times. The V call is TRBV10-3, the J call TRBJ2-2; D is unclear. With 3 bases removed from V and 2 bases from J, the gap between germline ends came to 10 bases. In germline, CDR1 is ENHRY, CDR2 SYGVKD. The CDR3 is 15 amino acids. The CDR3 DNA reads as TGTGCCATCAGTGACCAGACCCGCAACACCGGGGAGCTGTTTTTT. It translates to CAISDQTRNTGELFF.

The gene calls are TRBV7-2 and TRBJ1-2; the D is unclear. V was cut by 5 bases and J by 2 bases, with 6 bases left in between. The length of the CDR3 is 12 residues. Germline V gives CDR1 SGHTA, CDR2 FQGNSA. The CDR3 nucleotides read TGTGCCAGCAGCCAGTTAAACTATGGCTACACCTTC. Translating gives CASSQLNYGYTF.

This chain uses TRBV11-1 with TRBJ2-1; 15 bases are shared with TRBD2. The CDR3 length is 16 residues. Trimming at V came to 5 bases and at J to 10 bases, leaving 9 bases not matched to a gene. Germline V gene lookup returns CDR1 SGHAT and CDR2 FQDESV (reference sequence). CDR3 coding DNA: TGTGCCAGCAGCCAGGGACTAGCGGGAGGCTGGGGGGAGCAGTTCTTC. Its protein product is CASSQGLAGGWGEQFF.

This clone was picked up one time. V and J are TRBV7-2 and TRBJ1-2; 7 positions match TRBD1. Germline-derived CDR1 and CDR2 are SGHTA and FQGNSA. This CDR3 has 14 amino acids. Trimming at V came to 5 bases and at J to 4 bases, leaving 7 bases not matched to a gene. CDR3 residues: CASSQQGRGYGYTF. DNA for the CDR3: TGTGCCAGCAGCCAACAGGGGAGAGGCTATGGCTACACCTTC. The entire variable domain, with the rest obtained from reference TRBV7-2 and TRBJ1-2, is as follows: GAGVSQSPSNKVTEKGKDVELRCDPISGHTALYWYRQSLGQGLEFLIYFQGNSAPDKSGLPSDRFSAERTGGSVSTLTIQRTQQEDSAVYLCASSQQGRGYGYTFGSGTRLTVV.

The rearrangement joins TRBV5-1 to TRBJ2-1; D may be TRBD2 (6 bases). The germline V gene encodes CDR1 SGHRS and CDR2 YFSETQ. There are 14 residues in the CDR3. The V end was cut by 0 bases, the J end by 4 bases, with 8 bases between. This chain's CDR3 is CASSLEEGYNEQFF. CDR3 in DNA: TGCGCCAGCAGCTTGGAGGAGGGGTACAATGAGCAGTTCTTC.

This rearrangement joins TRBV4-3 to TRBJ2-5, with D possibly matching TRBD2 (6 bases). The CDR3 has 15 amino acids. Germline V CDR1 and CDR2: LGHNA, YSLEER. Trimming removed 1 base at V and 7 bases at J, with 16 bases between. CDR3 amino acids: CASSQGGGYSGTQYF. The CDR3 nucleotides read TGCGCCAGCAGCCAAGGGGGAGGTTACTCAGGGACCCAGTACTTC.

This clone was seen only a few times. As DNA, the CDR3 is TGTGCCTCCGACAATCCAACAGGGTACGGGGACTATGGCTACACCTTC. Amino acids: CASDNPTGYGDYGYTF. The V gene is TRBV30, the J gene TRBJ1-2; the D gene is possibly TRBD1 (6 bases). The germline V gene has CDR1 GTSNPN and CDR2 SVGIG (reference sequence). This CDR3 is 16 amino acids long. Trimming removed 7 bases from V and 3 bases from J, with 24 bases in between. Combining the CDR3 with reference TRBV30 and TRBJ1-2 gives the whole variable domain SQTIHQWPATLVQPVGSPLSLECTVEGTSNPNLYWYRQAAGRGLQLLFYSVGIGQISSEVPQNLSASRPQDRQFILSSKKLLLSDSGFYLCASDNPTGYGDYGYTFGSGTRLTVV.

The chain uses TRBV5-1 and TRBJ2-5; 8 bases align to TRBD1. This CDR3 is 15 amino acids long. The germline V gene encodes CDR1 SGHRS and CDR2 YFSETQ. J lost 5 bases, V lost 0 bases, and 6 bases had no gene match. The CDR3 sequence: CASSLEVRGRETQYF. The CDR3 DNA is TGCGCCAGCAGCTTGGAGGTCAGGGGGCGGGAGACCCAGTACTTC.

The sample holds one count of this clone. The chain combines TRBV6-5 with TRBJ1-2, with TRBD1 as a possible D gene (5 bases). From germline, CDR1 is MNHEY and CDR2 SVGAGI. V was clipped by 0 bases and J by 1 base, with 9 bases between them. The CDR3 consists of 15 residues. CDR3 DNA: TGTGCCAGCAGTTACTCACGGGGCCGTAACTATGGCTACACCTTC. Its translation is CASSYSRGRNYGYTF.

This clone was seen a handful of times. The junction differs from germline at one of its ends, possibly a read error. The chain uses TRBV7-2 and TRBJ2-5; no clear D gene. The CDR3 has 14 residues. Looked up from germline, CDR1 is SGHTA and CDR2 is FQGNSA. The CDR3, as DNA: TGTGCCAGCAACTTAGATGCAGGTTTAGAGACCCAGTACTTC. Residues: CASNLDAGLETQYF.

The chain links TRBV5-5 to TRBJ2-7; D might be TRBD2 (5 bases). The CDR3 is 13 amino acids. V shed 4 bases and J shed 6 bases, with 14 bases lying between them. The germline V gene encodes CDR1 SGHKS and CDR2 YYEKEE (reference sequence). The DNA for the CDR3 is TGTGCCAGCAGCCTCCCGGACTTGTTCGAGCAGTACTTC. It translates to CASSLPDLFEQYF.

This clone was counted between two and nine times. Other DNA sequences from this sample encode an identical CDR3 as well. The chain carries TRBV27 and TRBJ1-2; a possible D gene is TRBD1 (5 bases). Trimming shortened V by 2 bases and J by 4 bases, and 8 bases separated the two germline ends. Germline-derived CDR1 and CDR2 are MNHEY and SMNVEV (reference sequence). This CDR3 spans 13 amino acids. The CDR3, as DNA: TGTGCCAGCAGTTTAACAGGATCCTATGGCTACACCTTC. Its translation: CASSLTGSYGYTF.

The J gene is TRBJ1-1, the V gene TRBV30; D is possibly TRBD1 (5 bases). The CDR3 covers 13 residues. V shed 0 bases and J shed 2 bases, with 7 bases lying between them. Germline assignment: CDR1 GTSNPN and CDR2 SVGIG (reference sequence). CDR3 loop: CAWSVQVNTEAFF. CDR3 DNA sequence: TGTGCCTGGAGTGTACAGGTTAACACTGAAGCTTTCTTT.

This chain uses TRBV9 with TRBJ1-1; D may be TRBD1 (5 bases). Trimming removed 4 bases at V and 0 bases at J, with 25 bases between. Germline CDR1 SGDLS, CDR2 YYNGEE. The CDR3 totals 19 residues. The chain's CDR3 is CASSKGLGAAGGVNTEAFF. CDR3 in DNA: TGTGCCAGCAGCAAAGGGCTAGGGGCGGCGGGAGGAGTGAACACTGAAGCTTTCTTT.

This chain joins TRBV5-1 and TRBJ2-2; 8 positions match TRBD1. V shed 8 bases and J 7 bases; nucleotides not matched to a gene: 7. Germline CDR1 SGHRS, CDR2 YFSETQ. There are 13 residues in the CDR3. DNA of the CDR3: TGCGCCAGTTTCTCAGGGGGCAACGGGGAGCTGTTTTTT. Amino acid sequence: CASFSGGNGELFF.

The CDR3 DNA is TGTGCCAGCAGTAAGGGACAGGGAGGCGGAAACACCATATATTTT. Amino acids: CASSKGQGGGNTIYF. The chain couples TRBV6-5 to TRBJ1-3; TRBD1 matches at 9 bases. There are 15 residues in the CDR3. Per the germline V gene, CDR1 is MNHEY and CDR2 is SVGAGI. Trimming removed 5 bases from V and 4 bases from J; junction bases left unmatched: 6.

CDR3 DNA: TGTGCCAGCAGTGATCTCTCGAGGGGTCGCACCGGGGAGCTGTTTTTT. It is translated as CASSDLSRGRTGELFF. The chain has TRBV25-1 and TRBJ2-2; D is perhaps TRBD1 or TRBD2 (5 bases each). This CDR3 spans 16 amino acids. The V gene's germline CDR1 is MGHDK and CDR2 SYGVNS. The germline V and J ends were trimmed by 3 bases and 4 bases, with 15 bases remaining between them.

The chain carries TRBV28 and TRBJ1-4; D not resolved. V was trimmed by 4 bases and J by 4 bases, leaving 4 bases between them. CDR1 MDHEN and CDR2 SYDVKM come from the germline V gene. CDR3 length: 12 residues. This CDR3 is CASSSINEKLFF. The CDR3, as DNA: TGTGCCAGCAGTTCCATTAATGAAAAACTGTTTTTT.